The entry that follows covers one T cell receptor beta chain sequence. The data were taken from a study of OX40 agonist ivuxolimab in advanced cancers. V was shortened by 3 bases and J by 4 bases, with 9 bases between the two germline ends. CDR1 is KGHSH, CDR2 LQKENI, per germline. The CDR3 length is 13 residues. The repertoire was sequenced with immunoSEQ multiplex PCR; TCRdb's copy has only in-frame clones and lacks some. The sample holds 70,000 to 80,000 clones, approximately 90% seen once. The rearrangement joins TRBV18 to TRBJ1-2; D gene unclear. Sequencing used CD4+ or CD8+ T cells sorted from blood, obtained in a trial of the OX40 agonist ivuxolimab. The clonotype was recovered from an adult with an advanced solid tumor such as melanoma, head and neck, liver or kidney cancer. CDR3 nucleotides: TGTGCCAGCTCACCGGCAGGTGGCTATGGCTACACCTTC. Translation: CASSPAGGYGYTF.